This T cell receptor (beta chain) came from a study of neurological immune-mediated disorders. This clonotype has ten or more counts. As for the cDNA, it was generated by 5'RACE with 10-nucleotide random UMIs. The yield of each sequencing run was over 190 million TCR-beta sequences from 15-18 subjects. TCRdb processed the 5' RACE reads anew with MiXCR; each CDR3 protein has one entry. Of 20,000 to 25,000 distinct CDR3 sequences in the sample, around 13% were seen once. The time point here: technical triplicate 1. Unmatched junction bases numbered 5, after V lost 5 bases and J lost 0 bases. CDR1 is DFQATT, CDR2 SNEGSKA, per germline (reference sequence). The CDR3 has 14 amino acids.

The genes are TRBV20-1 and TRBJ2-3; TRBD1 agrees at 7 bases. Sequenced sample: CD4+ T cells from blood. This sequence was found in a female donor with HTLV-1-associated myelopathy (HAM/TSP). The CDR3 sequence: CSAGYRGSTDTQYF. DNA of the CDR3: TGCAGTGCTGGTTACAGGGGTAGCACAGATACGCAGTATTTT.